This TCR beta chain comes out of a study of OX40 agonist ivuxolimab in advanced cancers. Study outcomes and limitations: The study observed clonal expansion of CD4+ and CD8+ blood T cells by week 6 at 0.1 to 3.0 mg/kg. The study found that CD8+ T cells averaged more expanded clones than CD4+.

In germline, CDR1 is ENHRY, CDR2 SYGVKD. V was clipped by 0 bases and J by 4 bases, with 9 bases between them. The CDR3 is made up of 15 amino acids. Libraries were prepared by immunoSEQ multiplex PCR; TCRdb keeps only in-frame clonotypes and omits some of them. The sample lists 65,000 to 70,000 clones, 77% seen once, with 1.6% in the top ten. A note on this clone: Its antigen is undetermined.

At cycle 4 day 1, cycle 7 day 1, and baseline, blood was sampled. The sequence was collected from an adult with an advanced solid tumor such as melanoma, head and neck, liver or kidney cancer. The source material was CD4+ or CD8+ T cells sorted from blood, sampled in a trial of the OX40 agonist ivuxolimab. The chain has TRBV10-3 and TRBJ2-2, with D unclear. The CDR3 is CAISESVGSTGELFF. The CDR3, as DNA: TGTGCCATCAGTGAGTCGGTCGGATCCACCGGGGAGCTGTTTTTT.